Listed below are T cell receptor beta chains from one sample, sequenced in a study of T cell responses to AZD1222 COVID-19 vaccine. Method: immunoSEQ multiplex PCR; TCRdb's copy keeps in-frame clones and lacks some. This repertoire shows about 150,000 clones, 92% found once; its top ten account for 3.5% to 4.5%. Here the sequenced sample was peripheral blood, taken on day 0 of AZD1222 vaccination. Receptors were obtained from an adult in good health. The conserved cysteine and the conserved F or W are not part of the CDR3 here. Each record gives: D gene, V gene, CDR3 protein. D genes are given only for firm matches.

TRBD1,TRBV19,ASSIRGLNGELF
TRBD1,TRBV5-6,ASSLTGGNTEAF
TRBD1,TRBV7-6,ASSPGQGDPDTQY
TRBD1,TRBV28,ASLGQVYGYT
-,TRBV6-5,ASSWGNEQF
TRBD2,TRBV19,ASSISGSSGGDTQY
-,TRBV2,ASRAAGDRAPLH
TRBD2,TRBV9,ASSAPGLAGGPSEQY
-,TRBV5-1,ASSSSQGNTIY
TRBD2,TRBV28,ASCYTSGRPLSYEQY
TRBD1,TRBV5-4,ASSESAGGQLYEQY
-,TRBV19,ASSTRDGYGYT
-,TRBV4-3,ASSQVTGVSAEAF
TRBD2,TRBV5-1,ASSLGSGRAHNEQF
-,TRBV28,ASLPREIWNQPQH
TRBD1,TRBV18,ASSPLGTGTNTEAF
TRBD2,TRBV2,ASRERTSGGEQY
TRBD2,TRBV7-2,ASRGLAASYNEQF
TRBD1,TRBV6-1,ASSETGGPYGYT
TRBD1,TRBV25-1,ASSDGQGPYEQY
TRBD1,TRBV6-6,ASSYPSQGVGNTIY
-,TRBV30,AWIPKRGASYEQY
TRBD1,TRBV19,ASSTSSGQGSNEQF
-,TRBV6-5,ASSYSQQTDGEQF
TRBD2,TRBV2,ASRLARLAGVSDTQY
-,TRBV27,ASSLLRSGGSYEQY
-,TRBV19,ASSIPGRGGNQPQH
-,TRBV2,ASSPNGQHNEQF
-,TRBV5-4,ASSFRDGGTEAF
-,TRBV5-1,ASSLTGGPNSYEQY